The present T cell receptor beta chain was sequenced within a study of cytomegalovirus exposure and HLA in healthy donors. Study as a whole: Around 81% of several hundred genotyped donors fell in the Caucasian-associated ancestry cluster. Study-wide results and limits: Analysis was carried out at a later point, and it linked a missense DCLRE1C variant to TCR beta V- and J-gene trimming.

Each of the donors was a healthy bone marrow donor. PCR was performed using 60 Vbeta and 13 Jbeta primers. The repertoire was sequenced with immunoSEQ multiplex PCR; TCRdb's copy has only in-frame clones and lacks some. The sample records around 30,000 clones, 44% being singletons. This CDR3 comprises 15 residues. Germline CDR1 reads ENHRY; CDR2 reads SYGVKD. The V segment lost 0 bases and the J segment 2 bases; nucleotides outside the gene matches: 1. With respect to this clone: Its antigen is currently unknown.

Sequenced: PBMCs. The chain recombines TRBV10-3 with TRBJ2-1; 7 nucleotides match TRBD2. The TCR was taken from a woman in her fifties or sixties in good health and CMV-seronegative. CDR3 loop: CAISESRGAYNEQFF. The CDR3 bases are TGTGCCATCAGTGAGTCCCGGGGGGCCTACAATGAGCAGTTCTTC.